This TCR beta chain derives from a study of graft-versus-host responses after intestinal transplantation. Study overall: Among the recipients, transplants were multivisceral, liver-intestinal, or isolated intestinal. Anti-thymocyte globulin induction, then tacrolimus and steroids for roughly 3 years, went to all recipients.

In the case of this clone: Its antigen remains unknown.

Notes on the study in general: Declines in HvG clones occurring early post-transplant were associated with peak circulating GvH clone levels. Detected in recipient marrow were GvH clones, some of which were first observed in ileum or blood.

Sequenced by immunoSEQ multiplex PCR; TCRdb stores in-frame clones only, minus some. The sample lists over 120,000 clones, about 90% seen once, with about 0.2% in the top ten. The CDR3 contains 13 residues. V lost 0 bases to trimming and J lost 6 bases, with 11 bases between them. Germline-derived CDR1 and CDR2 are GTSNPN and SVGIG (reference sequence). This sample comprised unstimulated CD4+ T cells sorted from spleen or lymph node cells, obtained before intestinal transplant. The chain links TRBV30 to TRBJ1-2; D gene uncertain. The source of this sequence is a human donor who received an intestinal transplant. CDR3 bases: TGTGCCTGGAGTGTGGATCTTACCCATGGCTACACCTTC. This codes for CAWSVDLTHGYTF.